The 23 T cell receptor beta chains below all came from one sample that was sequenced in a study of shared clonotypes between healthy human individuals. Sequenced by immunoSEQ multiplex PCR; TCRdb stores in-frame clones only, minus some. Of 1,100,000 or so clones in the sample, 75% to 85% were seen once. Specimen: memory CD4+ T cells from PBMCs. Subset meaning: CD45RA-negative fraction. Receptors were obtained from a man aged 18 to 30 in good health. Some clones in this sample may be carry-over from other donors' samples.

V and J are TRBV10-2 and TRBJ2-5; D is possibly TRBD2 (5 bases). This CDR3 is 13 amino acids long. The V gene lost 6 bases and the J gene lost 2 bases, with 10 bases spanning the gap. Germline lookup yields CDR1 WSHSY and CDR2 SAAADI. The CDR3 here is CASSRGWQETQYF. For the CDR3, the DNA is TGCGCCAGCAGCAGAGGGTGGCAAGAGACCCAGTACTTC.

The chain uses TRBV28 and TRBJ2-6, with D perhaps TRBD1 (6 bases). The length of the CDR3 is 22 residues. Germline V gene sequence: CDR1 MDHEN, CDR2 SYDVKM. Trimming shortened V by 3 bases and J by 0 bases, and 27 bases separated the two germline ends. CDR3 region: CASSFGAGSGRGSVSGANVLTF. CDR3 in DNA: TGTGCCAGCAGTTTCGGGGCTGGTTCGGGCAGGGGCTCTGTCTCTGGGGCCAACGTCCTGACTTTC.

This chain links TRBV7-2 with TRBJ1-2; no firm D call. The ends were cut back, 1 base at V and 8 bases at J, with 11 bases in the middle. The CDR3 is 13 amino acids. The germline V gene encodes CDR1 SGHTA and CDR2 FQGNSA. DNA of the CDR3: TGTGCCAGCAGCTTAGGACCGCAAGAGGGCTACACCTTC. Translation: CASSLGPQEGYTF.

This CDR3 reads CASSFDRGLGETQYF. The CDR3 DNA sequence: TGTGCCAGCAGTTTTGACAGGGGGCTCGGGGAGACCCAGTACTTC. J is TRBJ2-5 and V is TRBV27, with 10 positions matching TRBD1. This CDR3 has 15 residues. Germline CDR1 is MNHEY and CDR2 is SMNVEV (reference sequence). V shed 3 bases and J 5 bases; nucleotides not matched to a gene: 6.

The chain links TRBV5-6 to TRBJ1-3; TRBD1 is a possible D gene (5 bases). The V and J ends lost 4 bases and 0 bases respectively, with 11 bases between them. Germline loops: CDR1 SGHDT, CDR2 YYEEEE. The CDR3 is 15 residues long. The CDR3 DNA is TGTGCCAGCAGCACACCGGGGGACTCTGGAAACACCATATATTTT. It is translated as CASSTPGDSGNTIYF.

Details on this clone: This is likely an artifact of a read error, given a far larger clone one base away. The V call is TRBV5-6, the J call TRBJ2-7, with 7 positions matching TRBD1. There are 12 residues in the CDR3. Germline CDR1 and CDR2: SGHDT and YYEEEE. J was trimmed by 8 bases and V by 6 bases; bases with no gene match: 8. The CDR3 loop is CASTLQGSKQYF. The CDR3 DNA is TGTGCCAGCACGCTACAGGGGAGCAAGCAGTACTTC.

The chain uses TRBV7-2 and TRBJ2-7; weak D call: TRBD2 (6 bases). This CDR3 is 14 amino acids long. Germline V gene lookup returns CDR1 SGHTA and CDR2 FQGNSA. Between the trimmed V and J ends, which lost 6 bases and 7 bases, there was a span of 19 bases. The CDR3 DNA reads TGTGCCAGCAGACCGGGACCCGAGGCGGGGGAGCAGTACTTC. It codes for CASRPGPEAGEQYF.

This sequence joins TRBV7-9 and TRBJ2-5, with D possibly matching TRBD2 (6 bases). The V end lost 11 bases, the J end lost 3 bases, and 19 bases lay between the germline ends. The CDR3 has 14 amino acids. Germline CDR1 SEHNR, CDR2 FQNEAQ (reference sequence). For the CDR3, the DNA is TGTGCCCGAGATTTAAATAGCGGTAAAGAGACCCAGTACTTC. Translation gives CARDLNSGKETQYF.

This chain connects TRBV29-1 to TRBJ2-3; 13 bases line up with TRBD2. Germline lookup yields CDR1 SQVTM and CDR2 ANQGSEA. The CDR3 totals 16 residues. Losses at the gene ends were 3 bases for V and 5 bases for J; bases not matched to a gene: 8. The CDR3: CSVEVGLAGAVDTQYF. Written as DNA, the CDR3 is TGCAGCGTTGAGGTAGGACTAGCGGGAGCGGTAGATACGCAGTATTTT.

The chain is built from TRBV19 and TRBJ2-6; D perhaps matches TRBD2 (5 bases). V lost 1 base and J 3 bases, leaving 13 bases between the germline ends. The CDR3 extends over 17 amino acids. Germline CDR1 is LNHDA and CDR2 is SQIVND (reference sequence). CDR3: CASSIVRTRDGANVLTF. CDR3 nucleotides: TGTGCCAGTAGTATAGTGAGGACTCGGGATGGGGCCAACGTCCTGACTTTC.

For the CDR3, the DNA is TGTGCCAGCTCACCAGATCTCCCCGAGACCCAGTACTTC. It specifies CASSPDLPETQYF. The chain joins TRBV18 to TRBJ2-5; D not resolved. Deletions cut 2 bases from V and 5 bases from J, with 9 bases between. In germline, CDR1 is KGHSH, CDR2 LQKENI. The CDR3 covers 13 residues.

About this clone itself: Only one base separates this from a far larger clonotype, so it likely reflects a read error. Other DNA variants within this sample encode the same CDR3. J is TRBJ2-5 and V is TRBV2; D is ambiguous. Trimming pared 5 bases from V and 2 bases from J, leaving 3 bases between. CDR1 is SNHLY, CDR2 FYNNEI, per germline. The CDR3 consists of 11 residues. The CDR3 DNA is TGTGCCAGCAGTTTACAAGAGACCCAGTACTTC. It encodes CASSLQETQYF.

The chain links TRBV10-3 to TRBJ2-7; TRBD1 matches at 8 bases. The J segment lost 5 bases and the V segment lost 6 bases, leaving 9 bases of the junction unmatched. Germline CDR1 ENHRY, CDR2 SYGVKD. The CDR3 length is 14 residues. The CDR3 nucleotides are TGTGCCATCAGGAGTCAGGGGGCCTTGCACGAGCAGTACTTC. As protein: CAIRSQGALHEQYF.

CDR3 in amino acids: CASSISGGSYSNQPQHF. CDR3 bases: TGTGCCAGTAGTATCTCGGGCGGTTCTTATAGCAATCAGCCCCAGCATTTT. The chain has TRBV19 and TRBJ1-5; D not resolved. CDR1 and CDR2 from the germline V gene are LNHDA and SQIVND (reference sequence). This CDR3 has 17 amino acids. V was clipped by 3 bases and J by 0 bases, with 15 bases between them.

The chain joins TRBV28 to TRBJ1-3; no firm D call. CDR3 length: 16 residues. The germline CDR1 and CDR2 sequences are MDHEN and SYDVKM. Trimming took off 6 bases at V and 0 bases at J, with 15 bases between the two ends. DNA of the CDR3: TGTGCCAGCAGCCTGTGGACCGTGAGCTCTGGAAACACCATATATTTT. Translation gives CASSLWTVSSGNTIYF.

This rearrangement joins TRBV10-3 to TRBJ2-7; 7 bases match TRBD1. Trimming at V came to 3 bases and at J to 3 bases, leaving 5 bases not matched to a gene. Germline V gives CDR1 ENHRY, CDR2 SYGVKD. This CDR3 is 14 amino acids long. CDR3 region: CAISEGTDIYEQYF. As DNA, the CDR3 is TGTGCCATCAGTGAAGGGACAGACATCTACGAGCAGTACTTC.

The chain links TRBV7-2 to TRBJ2-3; D possibly corresponds to TRBD1 (6 bases). Trimming took 1 base from V and 1 from J, leaving 9 bases between them. The germline CDR1 and CDR2 sequences are SGHTA and FQGNSA. This CDR3 has 15 amino acids. The CDR3 region is CASSLDRAGTDTQYF. The CDR3 DNA reads TGTGCCAGCAGCTTAGACAGGGCTGGCACAGATACGCAGTATTTT.

The V gene is TRBV27, the J gene TRBJ2-1; the D is unclear. The V and J ends lost 0 bases and 7 bases respectively, with 10 bases between them. Germline-derived CDR1 and CDR2 are MNHEY and SMNVEV (reference sequence). CDR3 length: 14 amino acids. CDR3 region: CASSLSSSMNEQFF. CDR3 DNA: TGTGCCAGCAGTTTATCATCCAGCATGAATGAGCAGTTCTTC.

This clone appeared a single time. In DNA form, the CDR3 reads TGTGCCAGCAGTTTAATCAGGGGCAGGGGCTACGAGCAGTACTTC. Its protein is CASSLIRGRGYEQYF. The chain joins TRBV27 to TRBJ2-7, with a tentative D call TRBD1 (6 bases). Germline CDR1 reads MNHEY; CDR2 reads SMNVEV (reference sequence). The CDR3 spans 15 residues. Trimming cost V 2 bases and J 3 bases, with 14 bases left between them.

This chain links TRBV6-6 with TRBJ2-4, with 7 bases matching TRBD2. V lost 8 bases, J lost 3 bases, and 10 bases stayed unmatched. Looked up from germline, CDR1 is MNHNY and CDR2 is SVGAGI (reference sequence). This CDR3 is built from 15 residues. The DNA for the CDR3 is TGTGCCAGCCGACGGGCGGGAGAGGTCAAAAACATTCAGTACTTC. Its translation: CASRRAGEVKNIQYF.

Only a few counts were recorded for this clone. A clone one base away is much larger, so this may be a read error. V gene TRBV5-1 combines with J gene TRBJ1-1; no firm D call. The CDR3 contains 13 residues. Trimming left V 4 bases short and J 1 base short, with 8 bases between. Germline V gene lookup returns CDR1 SGHRS and CDR2 YFSETQ. The CDR3 DNA reads TGCGCCAGCAGCCCGGACGGGAACACTGAAGCTTTCTTT. Protein product: CASSPDGNTEAFF.

This clone has more than one count but fewer than ten. V and J are TRBV7-6 and TRBJ2-5; no reliable D call. CDR3 length equals 14 residues. V lost 5 bases and J 4 bases, leaving 14 bases between the germline ends. Germline V lookup: CDR1 SGHVS, CDR2 FNYEAQ. DNA for the CDR3: TGTGCCAGCAGCGCCAGTCGGGTTGGAGAGACCCAGTACTTC. This codes for CASSASRVGETQYF. The whole variable domain, filled in from reference TRBV7-6 and TRBJ2-5, reads GAGVSQSPRYKVTKRGQDVALRCDPISGHVSLYWYRQALGQGPEFLTYFNYEAQQDKSGLPNDRFSAERPEGSISTLTIQRTEQRDSAMYRCASSASRVGETQYFGPGTRLLVL.

Only one count was recorded for this clone. The genes are TRBV5-1 and TRBJ2-1, with TRBD2 identical over 8 bases. The germline V gene has CDR1 SGHRS and CDR2 YFSETQ. The CDR3 has 16 amino acids. Trimming took 3 bases from V and 8 from J; bases not matched to a gene: 13. DNA of the CDR3: TGCGCCAGCAGCTCGTCCTGGACTAGCCTAGGACATGAGCAGTTCTTC. Translating gives CASSSSWTSLGHEQFF.